The sequence of this T cell receptor (beta chain) was determined in a study of shared clonotypes between healthy human individuals. Deletions cut 1 base from V and 0 bases from J, with 7 bases between. CDR3 length: 14 amino acids. CDR1 is MDHEN and CDR2 is SYDVKM in the germline V gene. The naive CD8 subset, CD45RO-negative cells positively selected for CCR7, excluded terminally differentiated effector memory CD45RA+ cells. Every contributor of samples was a Caucasian grown-up residing in Nashville, Tennessee. Data came from immunoSEQ multiplex PCR; TCRdb stores just in-frame clones and leaves some out. The table includes hundreds of thousands of clones, about 98% detected once.

V usage is TRBV28 and J usage is TRBJ2-7; the D is unclear. The sequence was obtained from a man aged 25-45 years in good health. The sequenced material came from naive CD8+ T cells sorted from blood. The CDR3 DNA is TGTGCCAGCAGTTTATTACAGAACTCCTACGAGCAGTACTTC. This translates into CASSLLQNSYEQYF.